This is a list of T cell receptor beta chains from one sample in a study of T cell responses to AZD1222 COVID-19 vaccine. Measured with immunoSEQ multiplex PCR; TCRdb has only the in-frame clones, and not every one. The top ten clones hold 15% to 20% of a sample with some 140,000 clones, more than 75% of them seen once. The specimen was peripheral blood, collected on day 0 of AZD1222 vaccination. These receptors originate from an adult in good health. CDR3s include the opening cysteine and the closing phenylalanine or tryptophan. A D gene is named only where the DNA matches it firmly. The listing skips clone size in some rows; elsewhere it reads once, few, many or a size class.

TRBD1,11,TRBV30,TRBJ1-1,-,CAWTPGQGAFF,TGTGCCTGGACCCCGGGACAGGGAGCTTTCTTT
-,16,TRBV7-2,TRBJ1-2,-,CASSLDPPRQEYGYTF,TGTGCCAGCAGCCTAGATCCCCCGAGACAGGAGTATGGCTACACCTTC
-,11,TRBV18,TRBJ2-7,-,CASSRQDEQYF,TGTGCCAGCTCACGCCAGGACGAGCAGTACTTC
-,12,TRBV28,TRBJ2-1,-,CASFSSYNEQFF,TGTGCCAGCTTCAGCTCCTACAATGAGCAGTTCTTC
TRBD1,15,TRBV28,TRBJ1-2,-,CASSPTGLGHYGYTF,TGTGCCAGCAGTCCGACAGGGTTGGGACACTATGGCTACACCTTC
TRBD2,23,TRBV5-1,TRBJ2-1,-,CASSFTKGVLGLAGKSSYNEQFF,TGCGCCAGCAGCTTCACCAAAGGGGTTCTGGGACTAGCGGGGAAGAGCTCCTACAATGAGCAGTTCTTC
-,16,TRBV28,TRBJ1-4,-,CASSLILGGAGEKLFF,TGTGCCAGCAGTTTAATTCTTGGGGGGGCTGGTGAAAAACTGTTTTTT
TRBD1,15,TRBV25-1,TRBJ1-4,-,CASSGGQGAYEKLFF,TGTGCCAGCAGTGGCGGACAGGGGGCCTATGAAAAACTGTTTTTT
-,15,TRBV27,TRBJ1-1,-,CASSFYRDLNTEAFF,TGTGCCAGCAGTTTTTACAGGGACTTGAACACTGAAGCTTTCTTT
TRBD1,15,TRBV7-8,TRBJ1-5,-,CASSLVRDRNQPQHF,TGTGCCAGCAGCTTAGTGCGGGACAGAAATCAGCCCCAGCATTTT
TRBD1,14,TRBV11-3,TRBJ1-2,-,CASSLGQGNYGYTF,TGTGCTAGCAGCTTAGGACAGGGGAACTATGGCTACACCTTC
-,15,TRBV10-3,TRBJ2-2,once,CAISEFSPDTGELFF,TGTGCCATCAGTGAGTTCAGCCCTGACACCGGGGAGCTGTTTTTT
TRBD2,16,TRBV5-5,TRBJ2-2,-,CASSFLTSGGTGELFF,TGTGCCAGCAGCTTTCTTACTAGCGGGGGGACCGGGGAGCTGTTTTTT
-,12,TRBV13,TRBJ1-1,-,CASSQTRAEAFF,TGTGCCAGCAGCCAGACACGGGCTGAAGCTTTCTTT
TRBD1,14,TRBV5-1,TRBJ2-1,-,CASRLGTGGNEQFF,TGCGCCAGCAGACTGGGGACAGGAGGTAATGAGCAGTTCTTC
-,15,TRBV9,TRBJ1-1,-,CASSVGRRTNTEAFF,TGTGCCAGCAGCGTAGGGAGACGCACGAACACTGAAGCTTTCTTT
TRBD1,14,TRBV6-5,TRBJ1-5,-,CASSRDSGNQPQHF,TGTGCCAGCAGTCGGGACAGTGGGAATCAGCCCCAGCATTTT
TRBD1,14,TRBV2,TRBJ2-2,-,CASRGTGGTGELFF,TGTGCCAGCAGAGGGACAGGGGGTACCGGGGAGCTGTTTTTT
-,17,TRBV5-6,TRBJ1-6,-,CASSSTSGPSYNSPLHF,TGTGCCAGCAGCTCTACGTCTGGGCCCTCCTATAATTCACCCCTCCACTTT
-,13,TRBV7-2,TRBJ2-7,-,CASSVRDTYEQYF,TGTGCCAGCAGCGTCCGGGATACCTACGAGCAGTACTTC
TRBD1,13,TRBV19,TRBJ1-1,once,CASRIQGYTEAFF,TGTGCCAGTAGGATACAGGGGTACACTGAAGCTTTCTTT
-,14,TRBV3-1/TRBV3-2,TRBJ2-3,-,CASSQVDSTDTQYF,TGTGCCAGCAGCCAAGTGGATAGCACAGATACGCAGTATTTT
-,11,TRBV19,TRBJ2-3,-,CARLAPDTQYF,TGTGCCAGACTAGCCCCAGATACGCAGTATTTT
TRBD1,18,TRBV7-3,TRBJ2-6,-,CASSLRGWTGAGANVLTF,TGTGCCAGCAGCTTAAGGGGATGGACAGGGGCTGGGGCCAACGTCCTGACTTTC
-,15,TRBV3-1/TRBV3-2,TRBJ2-3,-,CASSQVRGPTDTQYF,TGTGCCAGCAGCCAAGTTCGGGGGCCCACAGATACGCAGTATTTT
-,13,TRBV7-9,TRBJ2-2,-,CASSFRITGELFF,TGTGCCAGCAGCTTTCGCATAACCGGGGAGCTGTTTTTT
-,15,TRBV18,TRBJ2-3,-,CASSPSRGNVDTQYF,TGTGCCAGCTCACCAAGCAGGGGCAATGTAGATACGCAGTATTTT
TRBD1,15,TRBV7-9,TRBJ1-5,-,CASSSGGGFNQPQHF,TGTGCCAGCAGCTCAGGGGGAGGGTTCAATCAGCCCCAGCATTTT
-,11,TRBV20-1,TRBJ2-7,-,CSVAPSLEQYF,TGCAGTGTGGCCCCCTCTCTCGAGCAGTACTTC
TRBD2,14,TRBV7-2,TRBJ2-3,-,CASSGAGGPDTQYF,TGTGCCTCCTCGGGGGCGGGGGGGCCAGATACGCAGTATTTT
-,15,TRBV6-2/TRBV6-3,TRBJ2-3,-,CASSYSRVSTDTQYF,TGTGCCAGCAGTTACTCTCGCGTTAGCACAGATACGCAGTATTTT
-,13,TRBV12-3/TRBV12-4,TRBJ1-5,-,CASSGRSNQPQHF,TGTGCCAGCAGCGGACGGAGCAATCAGCCCCAGCATTTT
TRBD1,13,TRBV12-3/TRBV12-4,TRBJ1-1,-,CASTRTGRTEAFF,TGTGCCAGCACCCGGACAGGGAGGACTGAAGCTTTCTTT
-,15,TRBV3-1/TRBV3-2,TRBJ1-3,-,CASSQGPGSGNTIYF,TGTGCCAGCAGCCAAGGCCCTGGGTCTGGAAACACCATATATTTT
TRBD2,15,TRBV28,TRBJ2-1,-,CASSLRTSGVNEQFF,TGTGCCAGCAGTTTAAGGACTAGCGGGGTCAATGAGCAGTTCTTC
-,14,TRBV5-1,TRBJ1-3,-,CASSSAGSGNTIYF,TGCGCCAGCAGCTCGGCAGGCTCTGGAAACACCATATATTTT
TRBD2,16,TRBV11-3,TRBJ2-5,-,CASSASGLAGGETQYF,TGTGCCAGCAGCGCCTCCGGACTAGCGGGAGGAGAGACCCAGTACTTC
-,15,TRBV28,TRBJ1-1,-,CASSFNDRMNTEAFF,TGTGCCAGCAGTTTTAACGACAGGATGAACACTGAAGCTTTCTTT
-,14,TRBV6-1,TRBJ1-2,-,CASSEAGDSYGYTF,TGTGCCAGCAGTGAAGCAGGGGATTCCTATGGCTACACCTTC
-,13,TRBV5-1,TRBJ1-1,-,CASSFPGGTEAFF,TGCGCCAGCAGCTTTCCCGGGGGCACTGAAGCTTTCTTT
TRBD1,15,TRBV5-1,TRBJ1-4,-,CASSLTGVGAEKLFF,TGCGCCAGCAGCTTAACAGGGGTCGGAGCTGAAAAACTGTTTTTT
-,16,TRBV7-9,TRBJ2-1,-,CASSLAGQGRYNEQFF,TGTGCCAGCAGCTTAGCAGGGCAGGGACGTTACAATGAGCAGTTCTTC